This is a list of T cell receptor beta chains from one sample in a study of blood T cell repertoires in COVID-19. Measured with immunoSEQ multiplex PCR; TCRdb has only the in-frame clones, and not every one. Of approximately 70,000 clones listed, about 91% are singletons. Sample: peripheral blood. The origin of the receptors is a man between 35 and 55 years old with COVID-19, enrolled during active disease. Each CDR3 is given with its conserved first and last residue. The order of the fields is clone size, V gene, J gene, D gene, CDR3 DNA, CDR3 protein. D genes are given only for firm matches. Expanded clones get a size class; other rows say once, few or many, or leave the size out.

>NA|TRBV15|TRBJ1-4|NA
TGTGCCACCAGCAGGGGCGTTGAAAAACTGTTTTTT
CATSRGVEKLFF
>NA|TRBV4-2|TRBJ2-7|TRBD1
TGTGCCAGCAGCCAAGGACAGGGCTCCTACGAGCAGTACTTC
CASSQGQGSYEQYF
>NA|TRBV5-4|TRBJ2-5|NA
TGTGCCAGCAGCTCGACGGGTGGCCAAGAGACCCAGTACTTC
CASSSTGGQETQYF
>NA|TRBV2|TRBJ1-2|NA
TGTGCCAGCTGCGTAGGGGCGAGCTATGGCTACACCTTC
CASCVGASYGYTF
>NA|TRBV3-1/TRBV3-2|TRBJ1-2|NA
TGTGCCAGCAGCCAAGATACGATGGCAATCCATGGCTACACCTTC
CASSQDTMAIHGYTF
>NA|TRBV18|TRBJ2-3|NA
TGTGCCAGCTCACCAAAAGCCCAGGAGGGCACAGATACGCAGTATTTT
CASSPKAQEGTDTQYF
>NA|TRBV24-1|TRBJ1-6|NA
TGTGCCACCAGTGATAGACAGGAGAACGGGGCACCCCTCCACTTT
CATSDRQENGAPLHF
>few|TRBV19|TRBJ1-2|NA
TGTGCCAGTAGGACGGGACAAGACTATGGCTACACCTTC
CASRTGQDYGYTF
>NA|TRBV9|TRBJ1-4|TRBD1
TGTGCCAGCAGCGTGACAGGGCAGGGGCCTGAAAAACTGTTTTTT
CASSVTGQGPEKLFF
>NA|TRBV10-3|TRBJ1-5|NA
TGTGCCATCAGTGAGTCCTTGGGGCATAGCAATCAGCCCCAGCATTTT
CAISESLGHSNQPQHF
>NA|TRBV10-3|TRBJ2-3|NA
TGTGCCATCAGTGAGCGAGATACGCAGTATTTT
CAISERDTQYF
>NA|TRBV11-2|TRBJ2-5|TRBD2
TGTGCCAGCAGCCCGACTAGCGGGTATCTTGGGACCCAGTACTTC
CASSPTSGYLGTQYF
>NA|TRBV5-1|TRBJ1-4|TRBD1
TGCGCCAGCAGCTTGGGAGACAGGGGGGAAAAACTGTTTTTT
CASSLGDRGEKLFF
>NA|TRBV5-1|TRBJ2-2|TRBD2
TGCGCCAGCAGCTTGCGGGAGGGCGGTACCGGGGAGCTGTTTTTT
CASSLREGGTGELFF
>NA|TRBV4-1|TRBJ1-1|TRBD1
TGCGCCAGCAGCCAAGATATGGACAGGGGTCGGACTGAAGCTTTCTTT
CASSQDMDRGRTEAFF
>NA|TRBV11-2|TRBJ2-5|NA
TGTGCCAGCAGCTTGAAGTCAGGGCGGACAGAGACCCAGTACTTC
CASSLKSGRTETQYF
>NA|TRBV4-2|TRBJ2-2|NA
TGTGCCAGCAGCCAAGATTCGTGGGTTTCAAGGGGTAGGGCCGGGGAGCTGTTTTTT
CASSQDSWVSRGRAGELFF
>NA|TRBV11-2|TRBJ2-3|TRBD2
TGTGCCAGCAGCTCTACTAGCGGGGTGGCAGATACGCAGTATTTT
CASSSTSGVADTQYF
>NA|TRBV7-9|TRBJ1-2|TRBD1
TGTGCCAGCAGCCGGGGACAGGGAAACTATGGCTACACCTTC
CASSRGQGNYGYTF
>NA|TRBV7-7|TRBJ2-3|NA
TGTGCCAGCAGCTTAGCCTACACAGATACGCAGTATTTT
CASSLAYTDTQYF
>NA|TRBV7-2|TRBJ2-3|TRBD1
TGTGCCAGCAGCCCCCAGACAGGGTTAGCAGATACGCAGTATTTT
CASSPQTGLADTQYF
>NA|TRBV6-5|TRBJ2-3|TRBD1
TGTGCCAGCAAACAGGGGATCAGCACAGATACGCAGTATTTT
CASKQGISTDTQYF
>NA|TRBV11-3|TRBJ2-3|TRBD2
TGTGCCAGCAGCTCTGGGACTAGCCCCACAGATACGCAGTATTTT
CASSSGTSPTDTQYF
>NA|TRBV2|TRBJ2-5|NA
TGTGCCAGCAGTGAACATGGGGAGCACACCCAGTACTTC
CASSEHGEHTQYF
>NA|TRBV5-4|TRBJ2-7|TRBD1
TGTGCCAGCAGCCCGATGACAGGGGGCCCCCACGAGCAGTACTTC
CASSPMTGGPHEQYF
>few|TRBV5-4|TRBJ2-2|NA
TGTGCCAGCAGCGTGGAAGGGGGAAGAACCGGGGAGCTGTTTTTT
CASSVEGGRTGELFF
>NA|TRBV19|TRBJ2-2|NA
TGTGCCAGTAACTCAGGGCGGCCCAAGAACACCGGGGAGCTGTTTTTT
CASNSGRPKNTGELFF
>NA|TRBV28|TRBJ2-7|NA
TGTGCCAGCAGCTACGGACAGCCTTCCTACGAGCAGTACTTC
CASSYGQPSYEQYF
>NA|TRBV3-1/TRBV3-2|TRBJ1-5|NA
TGTGCCAGCAGCCTTGGGCCTCAGCCCCAGCATTTT
CASSLGPQPQHF
>NA|TRBV5-1|TRBJ1-1|NA
TGCGCCAGCAGCTTGACCGGACGGGGGAACACTGAAGCTTTCTTT
CASSLTGRGNTEAFF
>NA|TRBV5-1|TRBJ1-6|NA
TGCGCCAGCAGAGGACAGCCTCAGGATTCACCCCTCCACTTT
CASRGQPQDSPLHF
>NA|TRBV6-5|TRBJ1-1|NA
TGTGCCAGCAGTATTCCAGGGGCCCTGAACACTGAAGCTTTCTTT
CASSIPGALNTEAFF
>NA|TRBV15|TRBJ1-3|NA
TGTGCCACCAGCAGAGGACAGAGCTCTGGAAACACCATATATTTT
CATSRGQSSGNTIYF
>NA|TRBV6-1|TRBJ1-3|NA
TGTGCCAGCAGTGAAATATCCGGAAACACCATATATTTT
CASSEISGNTIYF
>NA|TRBV30|TRBJ1-3|TRBD1
TGTGCCTGGAGTACGGGACAGGGTTATGGAAACACCATATATTTT
CAWSTGQGYGNTIYF
>NA|TRBV27|TRBJ2-2|NA
TGTGCCAGCAGGACCGGGACATTTACCGGGGAGCTGTTTTTT
CASRTGTFTGELFF
>NA|TRBV5-1|TRBJ1-6|TRBD1
TGCGCCAGCAGCTTGATTGACAGGGGGAATTCACCCCTCCACTTT
CASSLIDRGNSPLHF
>NA|TRBV7-9|TRBJ2-7|NA
TGTGCCAGCAGCTTTGGGGGGTCCTACGAGCAGTACTTC
CASSFGGSYEQYF
>few|TRBV6-1|TRBJ1-5|TRBD1
TGTGCCAGCAGTGACGACCCGGGACAGGGGGTGCAGCCCCAGCATTTT
CASSDDPGQGVQPQHF
>NA|TRBV5-8|TRBJ2-5|NA
TGTGCCAGCAGCTGGCCCGGTACTGAGGAGGAGACCCAGTACTTC
CASSWPGTEEETQYF
>NA|TRBV9|TRBJ1-6|NA
TGTGCCAGCAGCGTATTAGAGGCCGCTTCACCCCTCCACTTT
CASSVLEAASPLHF
>NA|TRBV2|TRBJ1-5|TRBD1
TGTGCCAGCAGTGCAACAGGGGGCTTCAATCAGCCCCAGCATTTT
CASSATGGFNQPQHF
>NA|TRBV10-3|TRBJ2-5|NA
TGTGCCAGCAACCCAGGGTCCCAAGAGACCCAGTACTTC
CASNPGSQETQYF
>NA|TRBV28|TRBJ1-1|NA
TGTGCCAGCAAAGTAGGGGATTTCACTGAAGCTTTCTTT
CASKVGDFTEAFF
>NA|TRBV9|TRBJ1-3|NA
TGTGCCAGCAGCGTCTATAGCTCTGGAAACACCATATATTTT
CASSVYSSGNTIYF
>NA|TRBV5-6|TRBJ2-5|NA
TGTGCCAGCAGCTTGCAGGGTGGACAAGAGACCCAGTACTTC
CASSLQGGQETQYF
>NA|TRBV30|TRBJ2-7|NA
TGTGCCTGGAGGTCAGGGTTCCCCTACGAGCAGTACTTC
CAWRSGFPYEQYF
>NA|TRBV27|TRBJ2-7|TRBD1
TGTGCCAGCAGGTCCACAGGGGGCAACGAGCAGTACTTC
CASRSTGGNEQYF
>NA|TRBV29-1|TRBJ2-2|TRBD1
TGCAGCGTCCGGGACAGGGGGGCCGGGGAGCTGTTTTTT
CSVRDRGAGELFF
>NA|TRBV10-3|TRBJ2-2|NA
TGTGCCATCAGCGCCCAGGGTTTTTCCGGGGAGCTGTTTTTT
CAISAQGFSGELFF
>NA|TRBV20-1|TRBJ1-1|NA
TGCAGTGCTAGTGTCTCCGGGAACACTGAAGCTTTCTTT
CSASVSGNTEAFF
>NA|TRBV18|TRBJ1-2|NA
TGTGCCAGCTCACCAGAAGCTAGTAGCAGGGCGGTATATGGCTACACCTTC
CASSPEASSRAVYGYTF
>NA|TRBV10-2|TRBJ1-4|NA
TGCGCCAGCAAGAGTCAGCGTAATGAAAAACTGTTTTTT
CASKSQRNEKLFF
>NA|TRBV27|TRBJ1-6|NA
TGTGCCAGCAGTCAGACCAGACACGGTTCACCCCTCCACTTT
CASSQTRHGSPLHF
>NA|TRBV19|TRBJ1-2|NA
TGTGCCTCAAAGCTGGGCGTGGTGGCCTATGGCTACACCTTC
CASKLGVVAYGYTF